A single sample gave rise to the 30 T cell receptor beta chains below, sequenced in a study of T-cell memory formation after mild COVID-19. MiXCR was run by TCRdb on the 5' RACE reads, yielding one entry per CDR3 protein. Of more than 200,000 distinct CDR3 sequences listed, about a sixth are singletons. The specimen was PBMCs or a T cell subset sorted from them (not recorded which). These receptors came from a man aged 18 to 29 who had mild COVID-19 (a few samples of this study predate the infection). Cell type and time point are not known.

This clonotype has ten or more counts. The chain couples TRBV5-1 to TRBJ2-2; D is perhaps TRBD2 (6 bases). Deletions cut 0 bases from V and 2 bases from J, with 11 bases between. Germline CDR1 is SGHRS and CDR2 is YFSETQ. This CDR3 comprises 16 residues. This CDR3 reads CASSLVGGINTGELFF. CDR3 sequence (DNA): TGCGCCAGCAGCTTGGTTGGCGGGATAAACACCGGGGAGCTGTTTTTT.

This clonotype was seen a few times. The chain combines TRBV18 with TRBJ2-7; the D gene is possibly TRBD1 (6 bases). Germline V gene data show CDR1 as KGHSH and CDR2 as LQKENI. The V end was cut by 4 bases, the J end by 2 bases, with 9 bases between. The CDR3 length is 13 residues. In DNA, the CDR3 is TGTGCCAGCTCACGGGACATAGCCTACGAGCAGTACTTC. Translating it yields CASSRDIAYEQYF.

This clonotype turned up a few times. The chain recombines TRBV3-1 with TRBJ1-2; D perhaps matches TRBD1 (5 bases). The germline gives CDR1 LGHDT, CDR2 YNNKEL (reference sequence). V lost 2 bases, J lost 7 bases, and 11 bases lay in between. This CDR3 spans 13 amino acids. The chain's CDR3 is CASSQRGAGGYTF. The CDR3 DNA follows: TGTGCCAGCAGCCAAAGGGGCGCAGGTGGCTACACCTTC. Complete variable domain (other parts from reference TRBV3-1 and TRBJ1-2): DTAVSQTPKYLVTQMGNDKSIKCEQNLGHDTMYWYKQDSKKFLKIMFSYNNKELIINETVPNRFSPKSPDKAHLNLHINSLELGDSAVYFCASSQRGAGGYTFGSGTRLTVV.

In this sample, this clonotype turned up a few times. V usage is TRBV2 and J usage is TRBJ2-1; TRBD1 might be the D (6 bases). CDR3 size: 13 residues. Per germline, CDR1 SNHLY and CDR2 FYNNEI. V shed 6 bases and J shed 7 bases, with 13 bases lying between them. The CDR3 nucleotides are TGTGCCAGCAGCAGGGGATTGGGGAATGAGCAGTTCTTC. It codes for CASSRGLGNEQFF. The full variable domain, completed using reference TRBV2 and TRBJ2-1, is EPEVTQTPSHQVTQMGQEVILRCVPISNHLYFYWYRQILGQKVEFLVSFYNNEISEKSEIFDDQFSVERPDGSNFTLKIRSTKLEDSAMYFCASSRGLGNEQFFGPGTRLTVL.

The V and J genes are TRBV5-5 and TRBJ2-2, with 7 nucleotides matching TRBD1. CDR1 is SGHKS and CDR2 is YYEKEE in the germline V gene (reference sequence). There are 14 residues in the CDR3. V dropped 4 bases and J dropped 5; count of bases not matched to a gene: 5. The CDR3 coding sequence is TGTGCCAGCAGCGAGGGGGCGAGGACCGGGGAGCTGTTTTTT. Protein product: CASSEGARTGELFF. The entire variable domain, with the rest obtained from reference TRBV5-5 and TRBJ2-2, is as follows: DAGVTQSPTHLIKTRGQQVTLRCSPISGHKSVSWYQQVLGQGPQFIFQYYEKEERGRGNFPDRFSARQFPNYSSELNVNALLLGDSALYLCASSEGARTGELFFGEGSRLTVL.

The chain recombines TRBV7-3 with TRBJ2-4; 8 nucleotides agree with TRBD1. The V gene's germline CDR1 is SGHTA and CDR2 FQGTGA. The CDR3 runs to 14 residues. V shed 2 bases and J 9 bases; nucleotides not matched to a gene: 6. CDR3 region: CASSLQGAGGIQYF. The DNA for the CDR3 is TGTGCCAGCAGCTTACAGGGGGCAGGCGGCATTCAGTACTTC.

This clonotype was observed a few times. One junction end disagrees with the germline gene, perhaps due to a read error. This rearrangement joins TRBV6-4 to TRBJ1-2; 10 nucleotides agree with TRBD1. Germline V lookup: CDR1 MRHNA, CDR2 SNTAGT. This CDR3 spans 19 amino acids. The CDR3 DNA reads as TGTGCCAGCAGTGCCAACAGGGGACAGGGGACCGATAACTACTATCGCTACACCTTC. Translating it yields CASSANRGQGTDNYYRYTF.

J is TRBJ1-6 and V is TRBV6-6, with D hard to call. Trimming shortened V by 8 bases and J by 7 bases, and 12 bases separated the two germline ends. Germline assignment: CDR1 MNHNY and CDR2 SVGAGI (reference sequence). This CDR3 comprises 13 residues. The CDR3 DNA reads TGTGCCAGCTATTCCCGCGGGAATTCACCCCTCCACTTT. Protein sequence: CASYSRGNSPLHF.

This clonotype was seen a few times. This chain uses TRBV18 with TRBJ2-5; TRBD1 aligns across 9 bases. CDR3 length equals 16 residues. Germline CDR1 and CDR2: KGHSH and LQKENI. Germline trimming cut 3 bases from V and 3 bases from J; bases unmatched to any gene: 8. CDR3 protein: CASSPRWTGDKETQYF. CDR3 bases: TGTGCCAGCTCACCGCGATGGACAGGGGATAAAGAGACCCAGTACTTC.

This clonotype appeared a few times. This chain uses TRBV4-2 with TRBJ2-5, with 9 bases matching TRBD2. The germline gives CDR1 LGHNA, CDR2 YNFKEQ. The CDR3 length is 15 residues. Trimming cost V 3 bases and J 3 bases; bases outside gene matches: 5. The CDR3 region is CASSQKAGGEETQYF. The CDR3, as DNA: TGTGCCAGCAGCCAGAAAGCGGGGGGAGAAGAGACCCAGTACTTC.

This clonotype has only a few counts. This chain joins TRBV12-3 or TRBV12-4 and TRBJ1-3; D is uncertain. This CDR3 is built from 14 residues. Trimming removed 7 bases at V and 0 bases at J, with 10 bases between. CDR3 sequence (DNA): TGTGCCAGCACCTTGGGGTTCTCTGGAAACACCATATATTTT. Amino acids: CASTLGFSGNTIYF.

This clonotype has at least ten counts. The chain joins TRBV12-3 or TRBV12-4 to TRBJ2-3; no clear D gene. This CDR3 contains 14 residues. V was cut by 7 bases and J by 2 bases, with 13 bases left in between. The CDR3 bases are TGTGCCAGCACTATTGGGCTTGCCACAGATACGCAGTATTTT. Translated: CASTIGLATDTQYF.

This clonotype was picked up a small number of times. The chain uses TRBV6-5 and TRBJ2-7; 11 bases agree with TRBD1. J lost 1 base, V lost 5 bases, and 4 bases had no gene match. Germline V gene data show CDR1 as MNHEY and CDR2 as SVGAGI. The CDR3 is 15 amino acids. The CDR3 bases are TGTGCCAGCAGTGCCCGGGACAGGGGGTCCTACGAGCAGTACTTC. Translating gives CASSARDRGSYEQYF.

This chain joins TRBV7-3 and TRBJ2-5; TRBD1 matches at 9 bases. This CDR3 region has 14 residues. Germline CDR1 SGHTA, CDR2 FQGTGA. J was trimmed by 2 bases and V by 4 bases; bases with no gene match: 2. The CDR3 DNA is TGTGCCAGCAGCTCGGGGACAGGGCAAGAGACCCAGTACTTC. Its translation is CASSSGTGQETQYF. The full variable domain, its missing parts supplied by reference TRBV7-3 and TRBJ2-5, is GAGVSQTPSNKVTEKGKYVELRCDPISGHTALYWYRQSLGQGPEFLIYFQGTGAADDSGLPNDRFFAVRPEGSVSTLKIQRTERGDSAVYLCASSSGTGQETQYFGPGTRLLVL.

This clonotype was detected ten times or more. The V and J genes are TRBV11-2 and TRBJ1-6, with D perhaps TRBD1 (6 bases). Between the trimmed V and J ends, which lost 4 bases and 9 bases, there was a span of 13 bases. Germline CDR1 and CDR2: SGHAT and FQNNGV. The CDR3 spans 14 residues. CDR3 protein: CASSYGDILSPLHF. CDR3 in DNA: TGTGCCAGCAGCTATGGGGACATACTTTCACCCCTCCACTTT.

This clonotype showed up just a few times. CDR3 protein: CAISLTTSTDTQYF. In DNA, the CDR3 is TGTGCCATCAGCCTGACAACTAGCACAGATACGCAGTATTTT. This rearrangement joins TRBV10-3 to TRBJ2-3; D is ambiguous. The germline CDR1 and CDR2 sequences are ENHRY and SYGVKD. V gave up 6 bases and J gave up 0 bases, with 10 bases separating them. The CDR3 loop spans 14 amino acids.

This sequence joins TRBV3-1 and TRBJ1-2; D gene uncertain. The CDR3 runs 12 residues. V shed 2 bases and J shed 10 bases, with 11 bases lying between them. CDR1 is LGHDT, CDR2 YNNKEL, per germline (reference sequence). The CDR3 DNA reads TGTGCCAGCAGCCAAAACTTATCCCCCTACACCTTC. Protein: CASSQNLSPYTF.

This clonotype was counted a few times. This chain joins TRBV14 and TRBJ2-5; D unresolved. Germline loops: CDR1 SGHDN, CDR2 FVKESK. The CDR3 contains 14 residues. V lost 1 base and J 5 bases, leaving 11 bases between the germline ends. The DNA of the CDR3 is TGTGCCAGCAGCCAAGGGTGGGGTCCGGAGACCCAGTACTTC. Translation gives CASSQGWGPETQYF.

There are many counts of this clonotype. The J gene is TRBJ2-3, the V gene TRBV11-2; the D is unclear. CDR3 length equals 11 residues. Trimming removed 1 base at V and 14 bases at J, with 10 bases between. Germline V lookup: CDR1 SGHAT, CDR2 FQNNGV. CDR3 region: CASSLGRRLYF. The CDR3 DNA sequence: TGTGCCAGCAGCTTAGGTAGAAGGTTGTATTTT.

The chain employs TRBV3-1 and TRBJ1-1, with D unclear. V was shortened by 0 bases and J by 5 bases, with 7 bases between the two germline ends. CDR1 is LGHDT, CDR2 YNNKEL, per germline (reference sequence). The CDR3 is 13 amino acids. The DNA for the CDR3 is TGTGCCAGCAGCCAAGAGGGGATGACTGAAGCTTTCTTT. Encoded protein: CASSQEGMTEAFF. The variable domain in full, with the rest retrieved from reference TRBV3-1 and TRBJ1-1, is DTAVSQTPKYLVTQMGNDKSIKCEQNLGHDTMYWYKQDSKKFLKIMFSYNNKELIINETVPNRFSPKSPDKAHLNLHINSLELGDSAVYFCASSQEGMTEAFFGQGTRLTVV.

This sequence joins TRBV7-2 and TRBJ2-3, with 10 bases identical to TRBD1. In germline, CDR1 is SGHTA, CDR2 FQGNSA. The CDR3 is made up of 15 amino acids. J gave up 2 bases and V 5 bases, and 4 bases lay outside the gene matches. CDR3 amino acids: CASSPRQGATDTQYF. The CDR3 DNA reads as TGTGCCAGCAGCCCTAGACAGGGGGCCACAGATACGCAGTATTTT.

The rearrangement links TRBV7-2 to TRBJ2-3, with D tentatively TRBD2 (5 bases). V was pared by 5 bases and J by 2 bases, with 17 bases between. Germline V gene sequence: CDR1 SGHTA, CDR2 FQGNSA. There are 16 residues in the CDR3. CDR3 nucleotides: TGTGCCAGCAGCGTTGGACTCGATATCTACACAGATACGCAGTATTTT. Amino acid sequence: CASSVGLDIYTDTQYF.

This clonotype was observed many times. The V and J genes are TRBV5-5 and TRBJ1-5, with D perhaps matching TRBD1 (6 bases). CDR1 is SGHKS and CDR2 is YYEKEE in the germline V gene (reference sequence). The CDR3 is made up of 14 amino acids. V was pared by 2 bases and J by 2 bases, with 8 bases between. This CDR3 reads CASSLGGGNQPQHF. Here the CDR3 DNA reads TGTGCCAGCAGCTTAGGGGGGGGCAATCAGCCCCAGCATTTT.

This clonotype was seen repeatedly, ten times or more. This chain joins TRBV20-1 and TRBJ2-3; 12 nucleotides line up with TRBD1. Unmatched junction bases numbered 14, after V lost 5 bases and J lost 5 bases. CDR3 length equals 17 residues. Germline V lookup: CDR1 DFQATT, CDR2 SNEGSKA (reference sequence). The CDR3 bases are TGCAGTGCTGCAGGTCTCGGGACAGGGGGCCGGAGAGATACGCAGTATTTT. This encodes CSAAGLGTGGRRDTQYF.

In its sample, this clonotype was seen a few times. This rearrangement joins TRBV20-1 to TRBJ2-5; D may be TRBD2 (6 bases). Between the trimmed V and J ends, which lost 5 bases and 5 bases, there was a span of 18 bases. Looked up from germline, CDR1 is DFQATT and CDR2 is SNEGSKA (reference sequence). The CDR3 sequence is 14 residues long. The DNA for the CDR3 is TGCAGTGCTCGCCCCCAGTCGAGCGGGGAGACCCAGTACTTC. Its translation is CSARPQSSGETQYF.

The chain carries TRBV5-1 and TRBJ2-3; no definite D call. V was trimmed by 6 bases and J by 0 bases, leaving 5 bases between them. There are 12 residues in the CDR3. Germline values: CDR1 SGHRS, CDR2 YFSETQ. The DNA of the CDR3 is TGCGCCAGCACCTCCAGCACAGATACGCAGTATTTT. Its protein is CASTSSTDTQYF.

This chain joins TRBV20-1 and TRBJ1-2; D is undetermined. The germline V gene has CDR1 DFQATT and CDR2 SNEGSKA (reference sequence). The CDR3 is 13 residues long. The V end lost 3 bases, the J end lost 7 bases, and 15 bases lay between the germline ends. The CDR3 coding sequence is TGCAGTGCTAGCCCCCCCGGGTCCTCTGGCTACACCTTC. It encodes CSASPPGSSGYTF.

CDR3 in amino acids: CSATSGGSEQFF. CDR3 bases: TGCAGTGCTACTAGCGGGGGATCTGAGCAGTTCTTC. J is TRBJ2-1 and V is TRBV20-1, with 10 nucleotides matching TRBD2. J gave up 9 bases and V 4 bases, and 3 bases lay outside the gene matches. The CDR3 runs to 12 residues. The germline V gene encodes CDR1 DFQATT and CDR2 SNEGSKA (reference sequence).

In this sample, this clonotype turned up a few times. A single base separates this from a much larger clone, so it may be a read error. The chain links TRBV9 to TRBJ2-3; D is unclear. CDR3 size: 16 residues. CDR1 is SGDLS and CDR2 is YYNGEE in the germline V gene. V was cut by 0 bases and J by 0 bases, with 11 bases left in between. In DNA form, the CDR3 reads TGTGCCAGCAGCGTAGCCCAAGCGTTTAGCACAGATACGCAGTATTTT. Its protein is CASSVAQAFSTDTQYF. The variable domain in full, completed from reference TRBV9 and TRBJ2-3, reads DSGVTQTPKHLITATGQRVTLRCSPRSGDLSVYWYQQSLDQGLQFLIQYYNGEERAKGNILERFSAQQFPDLHSELNLSSLELGDSALYFCASSVAQAFSTDTQYFGPGTRLTVL.

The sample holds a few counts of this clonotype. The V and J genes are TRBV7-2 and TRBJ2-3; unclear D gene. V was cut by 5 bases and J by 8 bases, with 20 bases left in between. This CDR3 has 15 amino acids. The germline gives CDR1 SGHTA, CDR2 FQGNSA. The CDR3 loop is CASSVGSPTLGTQYF. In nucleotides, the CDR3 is TGTGCCAGCAGCGTCGGGTCCCCAACCTTAGGTACGCAGTATTTT.